The source of this T cell receptor (beta chain) is a study of T cell changes during pregnancy in multiple sclerosis. CDR1 is LNHNV, CDR2 YYDKDF, per germline (reference sequence). CDR3 length: 15 amino acids. Trimming stripped 5 bases from V and 8 bases from J, with 19 bases between. TCRdb keeps only in-frame clones here, not all; method: immunoSEQ multiplex PCR. This table has approximately 65,000 clones, roughly 92% appearing once. Here the sequenced sample was CD8+ T cells from peripheral blood mononuclear cells, taken in the third trimester of pregnancy. The chain joins TRBV15 to TRBJ2-1, with D perhaps TRBD2 (6 bases). This receptor was identified in a female donor in good health, enrolled as a control in a pregnancy study. CDR3 loop: CATSPAGSLDHEQFF. CDR3 nucleotides: TGTGCCACCAGCCCAGCGGGTTCACTTGACCATGAGCAGTTCTTC.